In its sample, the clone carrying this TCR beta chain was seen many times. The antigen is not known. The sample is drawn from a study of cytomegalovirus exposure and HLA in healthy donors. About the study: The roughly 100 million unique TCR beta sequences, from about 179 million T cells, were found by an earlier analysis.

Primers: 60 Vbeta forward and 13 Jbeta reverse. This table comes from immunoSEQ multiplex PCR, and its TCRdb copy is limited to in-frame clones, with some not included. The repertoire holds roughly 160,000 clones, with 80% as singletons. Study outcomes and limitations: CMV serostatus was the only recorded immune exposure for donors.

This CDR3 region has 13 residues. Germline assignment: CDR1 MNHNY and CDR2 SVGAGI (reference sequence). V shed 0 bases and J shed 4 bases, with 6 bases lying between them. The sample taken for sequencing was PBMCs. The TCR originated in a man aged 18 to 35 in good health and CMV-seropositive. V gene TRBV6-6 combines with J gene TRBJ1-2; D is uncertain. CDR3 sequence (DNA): TGTGCCAGCAGTTACTCGGAGGTCTATGGCTACACCTTC. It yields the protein CASSYSEVYGYTF.